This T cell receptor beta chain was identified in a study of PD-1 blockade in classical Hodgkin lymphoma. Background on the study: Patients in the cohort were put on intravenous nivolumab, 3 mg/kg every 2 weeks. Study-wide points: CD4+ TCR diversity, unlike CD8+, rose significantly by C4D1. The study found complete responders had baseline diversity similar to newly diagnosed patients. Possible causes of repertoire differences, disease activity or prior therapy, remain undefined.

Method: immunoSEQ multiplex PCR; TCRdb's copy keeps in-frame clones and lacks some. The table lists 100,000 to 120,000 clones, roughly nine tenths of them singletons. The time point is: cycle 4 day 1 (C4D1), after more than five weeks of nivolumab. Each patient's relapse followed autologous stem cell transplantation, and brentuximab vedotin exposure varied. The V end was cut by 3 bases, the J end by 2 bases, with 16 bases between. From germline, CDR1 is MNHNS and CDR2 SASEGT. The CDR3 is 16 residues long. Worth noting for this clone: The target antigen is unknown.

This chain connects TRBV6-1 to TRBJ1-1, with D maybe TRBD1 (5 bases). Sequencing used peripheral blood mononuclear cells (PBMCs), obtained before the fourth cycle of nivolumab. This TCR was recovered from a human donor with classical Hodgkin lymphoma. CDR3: CASSDRHRLGNTEAFF. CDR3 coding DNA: TGTGCCAGCAGTGACCGACACAGGTTAGGAAACACTGAAGCTTTCTTT.